Below, 5 T cell receptor beta chains from the same sample are listed, as sequenced in a study of T cells in Graves' hyperthyroidism and ophthalmopathy. Template material for amplifying TCR beta CDR3 regions consisted of RNA transcripts. The study used the HTBI primer set for a first-round RT-PCR of the TCR CDR3. MiXCR was run by TCRdb on the multiplex PCR reads, yielding one entry per CDR3 protein. The table records about 560,000 distinct CDR3 sequences, 46% of them present only once. The source material was peripheral blood or thyroid tissue (not recorded which). Receptors were obtained from a woman aged 18-29 years with Graves' hyperthyroidism.

The V gene is TRBV10-2, the J gene TRBJ1-2; 11 bases fit TRBD1. Unmatched junction bases numbered 5, after V lost 6 bases and J lost 5 bases. There are 14 residues in the CDR3. Per the germline V gene, CDR1 is WSHSY and CDR2 is SAAADI. This CDR3 reads CASREGTGGYGYTF. DNA of the CDR3: TGCGCCAGCAGGGAAGGGACAGGGGGATATGGCTACACCTTC.

The chain has TRBV7-9 and TRBJ1-6; D call uncertain. Germline V CDR1 and CDR2: SEHNR, FQNEAQ (reference sequence). Trimming shortened V by 4 bases and J by 5 bases, and 9 bases separated the two germline ends. The CDR3 covers 14 residues. CDR3 DNA sequence: TGTGCCAGCAGCTGGACCGATAATAATTCACCCCTCCACTTT. Translating gives CASSWTDNNSPLHF. Together with reference TRBV7-9 and TRBJ1-6, the CDR3 gives the full variable domain: DTGVSQNPRHKITKRGQNVTFRCDPISEHNRLYWYRQTLGQGPEFLTYFQNEAQLEKSRLLSDRFSAERPKGSFSTLEIQRTEQGDSAMYLCASSWTDNNSPLHFGNGTRLTVT.

This clonotype was counted many times. Its ends do not fully match the called genes, so a read error is possible. This chain connects TRBV2 to TRBJ2-7; 9 bases match TRBD1. The CDR3 covers 13 residues. Germline V gene lookup returns CDR1 SNHLY and CDR2 FYNNEI. This CDR3 reads CASTGQGSYEQYF. The CDR3 nucleotides read TGCGCCAGCACGGGACAGGGCTCCTACGAGCAGTACTTC.

This clonotype appeared a few times. The V call is TRBV19, the J call TRBJ2-2; D is uncertain. Germline V gene lookup returns CDR1 LNHDA and CDR2 SQIVND (reference sequence). The ends were cut back, 6 bases at V and 3 bases at J, with 8 bases in the middle. The CDR3 runs to 13 residues. For the CDR3, the DNA is TGTGCCAGTAGCGGCAGTTACACCGGGGAGCTGTTTTTT. It translates to CASSGSYTGELFF.

The CDR3 is CASRRDRGRNEKLFF. CDR3 in DNA: TGTGCCAGCAGGCGGGACAGGGGCCGTAATGAAAAACTGTTTTTT. This chain connects TRBV7-2 to TRBJ1-4, with 10 bases matching TRBD1. CDR3 length: 15 residues. The germline V gene has CDR1 SGHTA and CDR2 FQGNSA. With 6 bases clipped from V and 4 bases from J, the junction kept 5 bases outside the gene matches.